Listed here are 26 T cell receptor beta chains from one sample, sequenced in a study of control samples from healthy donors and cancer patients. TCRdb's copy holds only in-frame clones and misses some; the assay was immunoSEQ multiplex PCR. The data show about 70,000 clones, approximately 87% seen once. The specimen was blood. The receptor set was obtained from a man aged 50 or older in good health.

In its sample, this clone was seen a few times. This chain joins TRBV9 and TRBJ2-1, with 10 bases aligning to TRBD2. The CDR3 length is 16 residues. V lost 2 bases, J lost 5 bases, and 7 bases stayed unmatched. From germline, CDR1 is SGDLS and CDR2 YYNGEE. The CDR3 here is CASSVLLAGSHNEQFF. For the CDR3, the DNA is TGTGCCAGCAGCGTTTTACTAGCGGGAAGCCACAATGAGCAGTTCTTC.

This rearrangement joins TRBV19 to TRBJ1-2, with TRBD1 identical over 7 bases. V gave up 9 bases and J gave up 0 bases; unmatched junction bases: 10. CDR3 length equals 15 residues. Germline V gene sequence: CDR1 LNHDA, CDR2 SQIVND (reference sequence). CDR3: CASKDRDISNYGYTF. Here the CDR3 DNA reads TGTGCCAGCAAAGACAGGGATATTTCTAACTATGGCTACACCTTC.

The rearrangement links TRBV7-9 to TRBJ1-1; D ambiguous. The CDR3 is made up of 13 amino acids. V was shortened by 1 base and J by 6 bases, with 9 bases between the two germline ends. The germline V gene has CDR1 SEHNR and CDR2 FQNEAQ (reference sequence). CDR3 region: CASSLDSISEAFF. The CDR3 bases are TGTGCCAGCAGCTTAGACTCGATATCTGAAGCTTTCTTT.

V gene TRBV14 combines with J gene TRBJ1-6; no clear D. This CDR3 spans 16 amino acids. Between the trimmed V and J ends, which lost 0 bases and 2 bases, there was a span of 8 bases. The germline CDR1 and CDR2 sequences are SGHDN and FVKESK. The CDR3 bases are TGTGCCAGCAGCCAAGACGAGTGGCCCTATAATTCACCCCTCCACTTT. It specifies CASSQDEWPYNSPLHF.

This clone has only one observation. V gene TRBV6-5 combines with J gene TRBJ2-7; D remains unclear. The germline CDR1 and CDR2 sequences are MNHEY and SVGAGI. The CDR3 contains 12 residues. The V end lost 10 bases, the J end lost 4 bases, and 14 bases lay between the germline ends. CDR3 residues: CATRWIDYEQYF. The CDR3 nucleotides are TGTGCCACCAGGTGGATAGATTACGAGCAGTACTTC.

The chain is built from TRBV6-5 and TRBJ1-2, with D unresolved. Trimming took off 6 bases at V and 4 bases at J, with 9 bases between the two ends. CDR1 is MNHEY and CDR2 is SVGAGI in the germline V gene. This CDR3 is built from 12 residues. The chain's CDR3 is CASRIGSYGYTF. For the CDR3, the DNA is TGTGCCAGCAGGATCGGGAGCTATGGCTACACCTTC.

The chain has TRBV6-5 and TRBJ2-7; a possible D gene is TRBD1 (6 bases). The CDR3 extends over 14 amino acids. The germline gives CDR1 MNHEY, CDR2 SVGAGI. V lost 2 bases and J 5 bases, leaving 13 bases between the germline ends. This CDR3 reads CASSYDPGDNEQYF. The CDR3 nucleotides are TGTGCCAGCAGTTACGATCCAGGGGACAACGAGCAGTACTTC.

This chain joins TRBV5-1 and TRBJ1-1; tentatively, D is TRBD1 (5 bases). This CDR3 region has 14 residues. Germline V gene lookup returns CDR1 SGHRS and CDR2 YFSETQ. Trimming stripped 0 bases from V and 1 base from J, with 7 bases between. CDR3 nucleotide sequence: TGCGCCAGCAGCTTGGGACAGACGAACACTGAAGCTTTCTTT. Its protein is CASSLGQTNTEAFF.

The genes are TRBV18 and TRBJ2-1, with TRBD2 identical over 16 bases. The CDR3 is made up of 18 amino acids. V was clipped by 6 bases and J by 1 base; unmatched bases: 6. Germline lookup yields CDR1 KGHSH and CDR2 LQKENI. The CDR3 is CASSIPGLAGGSYNEQFF. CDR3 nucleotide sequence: TGTGCCAGCTCGATCCCGGGACTAGCGGGAGGGTCCTACAATGAGCAGTTCTTC.

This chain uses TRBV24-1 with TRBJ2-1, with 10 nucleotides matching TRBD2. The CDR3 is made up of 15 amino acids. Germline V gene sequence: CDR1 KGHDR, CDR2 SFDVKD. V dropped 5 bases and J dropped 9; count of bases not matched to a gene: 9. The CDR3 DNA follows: TGTGCCACCAGTGTAGCCCTAGCGGGAGTTGGTGAGCAGTTCTTC. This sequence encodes CATSVALAGVGEQFF.

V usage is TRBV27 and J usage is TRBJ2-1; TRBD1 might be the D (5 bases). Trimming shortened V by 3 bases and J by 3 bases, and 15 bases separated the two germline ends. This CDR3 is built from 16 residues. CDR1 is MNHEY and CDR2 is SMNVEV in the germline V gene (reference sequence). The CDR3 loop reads CASSFFPGKGYNEQFF. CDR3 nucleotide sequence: TGTGCCAGCAGTTTTTTTCCAGGGAAGGGCTACAATGAGCAGTTCTTC.

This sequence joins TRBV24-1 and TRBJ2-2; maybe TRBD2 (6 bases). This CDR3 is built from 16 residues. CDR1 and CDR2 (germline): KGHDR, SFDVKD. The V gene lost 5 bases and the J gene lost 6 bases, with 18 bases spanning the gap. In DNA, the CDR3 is TGTGCCACCAGTGTAATGGGACTTGCGGGACCCGGGGAGCTGTTTTTT. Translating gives CATSVMGLAGPGELFF.

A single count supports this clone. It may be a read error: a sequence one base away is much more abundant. In DNA form, the CDR3 reads TGTGCCAGCAGCTTTATCTACAATGAGCAGTTCTTC. It specifies CASSFIYNEQFF. The chain joins TRBV11-3 to TRBJ2-1; D remains unclear. Germline lookup yields CDR1 SGHNT and CDR2 YENEEA. Trimming took off 3 bases at V and 3 bases at J, with 3 bases between the two ends. CDR3 length: 12 residues.

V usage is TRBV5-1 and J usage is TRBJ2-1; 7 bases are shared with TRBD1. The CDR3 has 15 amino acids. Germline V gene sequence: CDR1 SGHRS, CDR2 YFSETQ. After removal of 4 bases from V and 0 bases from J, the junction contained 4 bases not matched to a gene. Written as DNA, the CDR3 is TGCGCCAGCAGCGGGGACAGATTCTCCTACAATGAGCAGTTCTTC. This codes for CASSGDRFSYNEQFF. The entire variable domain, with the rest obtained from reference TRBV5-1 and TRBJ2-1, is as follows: KAGVTQTPRYLIKTRGQQVTLSCSPISGHRSVSWYQQTPGQGLQFLFEYFSETQRNKGNFPGRFSGRQFSNSRSEMNVSTLELGDSALYLCASSGDRFSYNEQFFGPGTRLTVL.

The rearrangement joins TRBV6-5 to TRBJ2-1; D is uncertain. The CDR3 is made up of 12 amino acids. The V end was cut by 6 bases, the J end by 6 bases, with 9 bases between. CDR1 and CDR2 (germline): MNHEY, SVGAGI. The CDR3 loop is CASSLVGNEQFF. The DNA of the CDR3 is TGTGCCAGCAGCCTAGTAGGCAATGAGCAGTTCTTC.

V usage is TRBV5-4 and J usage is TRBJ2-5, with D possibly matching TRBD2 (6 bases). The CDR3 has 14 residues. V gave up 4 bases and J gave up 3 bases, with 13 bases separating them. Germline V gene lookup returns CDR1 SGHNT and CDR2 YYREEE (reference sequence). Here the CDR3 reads CASSRPGGKETQYF. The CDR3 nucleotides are TGTGCCAGCAGCAGGCCTGGGGGGAAAGAGACCCAGTACTTC.

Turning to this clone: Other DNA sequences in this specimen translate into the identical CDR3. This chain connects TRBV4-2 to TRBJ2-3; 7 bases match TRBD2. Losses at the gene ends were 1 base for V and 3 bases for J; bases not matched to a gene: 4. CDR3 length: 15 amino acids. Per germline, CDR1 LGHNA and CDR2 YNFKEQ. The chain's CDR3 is CASSQASGGTDTQYF. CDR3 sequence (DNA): TGTGCCAGCAGCCAAGCCTCGGGGGGTACAGATACGCAGTATTTT.

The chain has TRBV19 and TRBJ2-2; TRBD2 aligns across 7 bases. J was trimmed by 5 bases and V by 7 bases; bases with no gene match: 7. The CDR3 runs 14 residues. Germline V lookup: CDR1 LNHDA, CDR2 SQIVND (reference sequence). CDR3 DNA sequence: TGTGCCAGTAAGCCCGGGGGAGGGACCGGGGAGCTGTTTTTT. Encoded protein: CASKPGGGTGELFF.

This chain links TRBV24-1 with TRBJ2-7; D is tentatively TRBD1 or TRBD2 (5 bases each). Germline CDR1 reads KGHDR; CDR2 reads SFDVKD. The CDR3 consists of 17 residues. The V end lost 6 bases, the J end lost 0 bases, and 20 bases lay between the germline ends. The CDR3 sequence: CATSHRSGTLSSYEQYF. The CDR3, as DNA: TGTGCCACCAGTCATAGATCCGGGACGTTGAGCTCCTACGAGCAGTACTTC.

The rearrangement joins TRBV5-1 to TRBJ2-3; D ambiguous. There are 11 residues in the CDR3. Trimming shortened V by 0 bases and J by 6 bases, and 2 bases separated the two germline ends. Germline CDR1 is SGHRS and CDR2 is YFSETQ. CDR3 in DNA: TGCGCCAGCAGCTTGGAGGATACGCAGTATTTT. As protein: CASSLEDTQYF.

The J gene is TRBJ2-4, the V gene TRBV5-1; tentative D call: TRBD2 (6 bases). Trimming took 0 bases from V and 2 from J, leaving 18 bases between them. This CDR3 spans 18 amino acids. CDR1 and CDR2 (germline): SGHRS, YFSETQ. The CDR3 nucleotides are TGCGCCAGCAGCTTGGAGAGGAGGGTTGGCGGGACCAAAAACATTCAGTACTTC. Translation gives CASSLERRVGGTKNIQYF. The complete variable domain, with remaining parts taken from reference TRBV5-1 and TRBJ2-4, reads KAGVTQTPRYLIKTRGQQVTLSCSPISGHRSVSWYQQTPGQGLQFLFEYFSETQRNKGNFPGRFSGRQFSNSRSEMNVSTLELGDSALYLCASSLERRVGGTKNIQYFGAGTRLSVL.

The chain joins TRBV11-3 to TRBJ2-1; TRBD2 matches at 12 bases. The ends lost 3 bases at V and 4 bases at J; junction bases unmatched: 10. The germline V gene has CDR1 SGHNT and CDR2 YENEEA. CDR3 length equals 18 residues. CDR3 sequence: CASSFRTSGTRDYNEQFF. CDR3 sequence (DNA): TGTGCCAGCAGCTTTCGGACTAGCGGGACAAGAGATTACAATGAGCAGTTCTTC.

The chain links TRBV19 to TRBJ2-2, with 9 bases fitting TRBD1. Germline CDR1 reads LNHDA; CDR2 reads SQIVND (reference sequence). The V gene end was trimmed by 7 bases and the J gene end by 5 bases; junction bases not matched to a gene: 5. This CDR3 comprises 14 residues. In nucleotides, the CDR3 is TGTGCCAGTAAGGGACAGGGAATAACCGGGGAGCTGTTTTTT. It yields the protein CASKGQGITGELFF.

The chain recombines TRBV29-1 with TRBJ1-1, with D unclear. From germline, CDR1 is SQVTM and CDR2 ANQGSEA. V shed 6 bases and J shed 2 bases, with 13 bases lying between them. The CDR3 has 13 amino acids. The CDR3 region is CSVRPRLNTEAFF. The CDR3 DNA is TGCAGCGTCCGTCCACGTCTAAACACTGAAGCTTTCTTT.

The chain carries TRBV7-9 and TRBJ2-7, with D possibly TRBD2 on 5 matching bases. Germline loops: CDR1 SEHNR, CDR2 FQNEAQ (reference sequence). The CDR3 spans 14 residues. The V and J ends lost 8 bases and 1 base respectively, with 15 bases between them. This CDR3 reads CASGKGAASYEQYF. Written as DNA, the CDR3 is TGTGCCAGCGGGAAGGGAGCGGCGTCCTACGAGCAGTACTTC.

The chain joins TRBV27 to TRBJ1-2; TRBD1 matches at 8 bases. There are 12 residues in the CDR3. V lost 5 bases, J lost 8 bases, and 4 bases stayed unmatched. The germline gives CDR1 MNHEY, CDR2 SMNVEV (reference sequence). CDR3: CASSPWTGGYTF. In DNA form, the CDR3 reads TGTGCCAGCAGTCCATGGACAGGGGGCTACACCTTC.